This TCR beta chain was retrieved from a study of blood T cell repertoires in COVID-19. For the study at large: PBMCs, B-cell-depleted T cells, or T cells were the source of the cDNA or gDNA that made up the material.

Trimming took off 0 bases at V and 3 bases at J, with 6 bases between the two ends. Germline values: CDR1 LNHDA, CDR2 SQIVND (reference sequence). This CDR3 has 13 amino acids. Per the study methods: For nucleated cells, counts were estimated from reference gene primer amplification. The assay was immunoSEQ multiplex PCR, and TCRdb's table has in-frame clones only and misses some. Clone size and V and J calls were adopted from that table, with D and trimming inferred from the DNA. Of about 210,000 clones listed, 81% are singletons. As for this clone: Other DNA sequences in this sample translate to the same CDR3.

Participant reports of clinical history set cohort assignment. This receptor was taken from a woman aged 45-60 years with acute COVID-19. The sample was PBMCs or T cells enriched from blood (not recorded which). The rearrangement uses TRBV19 and TRBJ2-7, with D maybe TRBD1 (5 bases). CDR3 sequence (DNA): TGTGCCAGTAGTATAGACAGGGACTACGAGCAGTACTTC. Protein product: CASSIDRDYEQYF. The entire variable domain, with the rest obtained from reference TRBV19 and TRBJ2-7, is as follows: DGGITQSPKYLFRKEGQNVTLSCEQNLNHDAMYWYRQDPGQGLRLIYYSQIVNDFQKGDIAEGYSVSREKKESFPLTVTSAQKNPTAFYLCASSIDRDYEQYFGPGTRLTVT.